This is a list of T cell receptor beta chains from one sample in a study of immune cell composition in non-small cell lung cancer. The protocol was immunoSEQ multiplex PCR, while the TCRdb copy is restricted to in-frame clones and leaves out a portion. Of around 2,800 clones listed, 78% are singletons. The sequencing input was lung tumor tissue. The receptor source for this set is a human donor with non-small cell lung cancer. Each CDR3 is given with its conserved first and last residue. The D gene is left open where the match is weak. Where a row states a size, it is once, few, many or the class of an expanded clone; other rows omit it.

v_call	d_call	j_call	clone_size	cdr3_nt	cdr3_aa
TRBV5-8	-	TRBJ1-3	-	TGTGCCAGCAGCTTAGGAGGGGAAGGAAACACCATATATTTT	CASSLGGEGNTIYF
TRBV11-1	-	TRBJ1-2	-	TGTGCCAGCAGCTTAGCGGACTTCTATGGCTACACCTTC	CASSLADFYGYTF
TRBV19	-	TRBJ1-3	-	TGTGCCAGTAGTAGAAAGAGCTCTGGAAACACCATATATTTT	CASSRKSSGNTIYF
TRBV10-3	-	TRBJ2-5	-	TGTGCCACACAAGGAGTGACGGTGGCGACCCAGTACTTC	CATQGVTVATQYF
TRBV5-1	TRBD1	TRBJ2-1	-	TGCGCCAGCAGACCAAGCACCCTGGACAGGGATGAGCAGTTCTTC	CASRPSTLDRDEQFF
TRBV5-1	-	TRBJ2-3	-	TGCGCCAGCAGCCCAGGATTTGGTATTGGCACAGATACGCAGTATTTT	CASSPGFGIGTDTQYF
TRBV27	-	TRBJ2-7	-	TGTGCCAGCAGCCCACAGGGCCTCGACTACGAGCAGTACTTC	CASSPQGLDYEQYF
TRBV9	-	TRBJ2-3	once	TGTGCCAGCAGCGTAGGAGCTAGCGACACAGATACGCAGTATTTT	CASSVGASDTDTQYF
TRBV2	TRBD1	TRBJ2-6	-	TGTGCCAGCAGTAGGACAGGAAACTCTGGGGCCAACGTCCTGACTTTC	CASSRTGNSGANVLTF
TRBV6-1	-	TRBJ2-1	-	TGTGCCAGCAGTGAAGACGGGACTCCTTCAGGGGAGCAGTTCTTC	CASSEDGTPSGEQFF
TRBV29-1	-	TRBJ2-1	once	TGCAGCGTCCGTGGGGGGGGCCAGAGAATAGCTGGCTACTACAATGAGCAGTTCTTC	CSVRGGGQRIAGYYNEQFF
TRBV27	TRBD2	TRBJ2-1	-	TGTGCCAGCGTTAGCGGGAGGCCGTACAATGAGCAGTTCTTC	CASVSGRPYNEQFF
TRBV5-1	TRBD1	TRBJ2-7	-	TGCGCCAGCAGCGTTAGACAGGGTCCCTACGAGCAGTACTTC	CASSVRQGPYEQYF
TRBV6-1	-	TRBJ1-5	-	TGTGCCAGCAGTGAAGTTCGACAGCCTAGCAATCAGCCCCAGCATTTT	CASSEVRQPSNQPQHF
TRBV6-6	TRBD2	TRBJ2-2	-	TGTGCCAGCAGTAGGCCTAGCGGGAGGAACACCGGGGAGCTGTTTTTT	CASSRPSGRNTGELFF
TRBV28	-	TRBJ2-1	-	TGTGCCAGCAGTTCCTTAGGGACTCTACTCAATGAGCAGTTCTTC	CASSSLGTLLNEQFF
TRBV19	TRBD2	TRBJ2-1	-	TGTGCCACAGGAGCGGGAGGGCCCTATGAGCAGTTCTTC	CATGAGGPYEQFF
TRBV19	-	TRBJ1-1	-	TGTGCCAGTAGCCTGAGAAGGGACAAGAACACTGAAGCTTTCTTT	CASSLRRDKNTEAFF
TRBV30	TRBD2	TRBJ2-1	-	TGTGCCTGGAGTGTAGCGGGAGGGGGAAACAATGAGCAGTTCTTC	CAWSVAGGGNNEQFF
TRBV7-9	TRBD1	TRBJ2-5	-	TGTGCCAGCAGCTTAGCAGTAACAGGGGAAGAGACCCAGTACTTC	CASSLAVTGEETQYF
TRBV7-9	-	TRBJ2-2	once	TGTGCCAGCAGCTTAGAGACTAGAATACTGGAGCTGTTTTTT	CASSLETRILELFF
TRBV19	TRBD1	TRBJ2-3	-	TGTGCCAGTAGTACTCCCCGGGACAGGGGCGGCACAGATACGCAGTATTTT	CASSTPRDRGGTDTQYF
TRBV28	-	TRBJ2-2	-	TGTGCCAGCAGTCCCCGAAGGGGGGGGCCCGGGGAGCTGTTTTTT	CASSPRRGGPGELFF
TRBV11-2	-	TRBJ2-7	-	TGTGCCAGCAGCTTAGACAGGAACGGCGAGCAGTACTTC	CASSLDRNGEQYF
TRBV19	-	TRBJ2-1	-	TGTGCCAGTAGTACCGGCGGAGGGGGCTTCAATGAGCAGTTCTTC	CASSTGGGGFNEQFF
TRBV5-1	-	TRBJ2-3	-	TGCGCCAGCAGCTTGGAGGTAGCGCCAGATACGCAGTATTTT	CASSLEVAPDTQYF
TRBV10-1	TRBD1	TRBJ1-3	-	TGCGCCAGCAGTGTCCGGGACAGGTTAGACTCTGGAAACACCATATATTTT	CASSVRDRLDSGNTIYF
TRBV30	-	TRBJ1-6	few	TGTGCCTGGACCGGGACACTTAATTCACCCCTCCACTTT	CAWTGTLNSPLHF
TRBV5-6	-	TRBJ1-1	-	TGTGCCAGCAGCAGATCAGGGTTTCGCACTGAAGCTTTCTTT	CASSRSGFRTEAFF
TRBV2	-	TRBJ2-7	-	TGTGCCAGCACACAGGGTGGATTCTACGAGCAGTACTTC	CASTQGGFYEQYF
TRBV6-1	TRBD1	TRBJ2-5	-	TGTGCCAGCAGTGAAAAAGACAGGGAGATATTATTAGAGACCCAGTACTTC	CASSEKDREILLETQYF
TRBV18	TRBD2	TRBJ2-3	-	TGTGCCAGCTCACAAAGCGGGAGTGGGACAGATACGCAGTATTTT	CASSQSGSGTDTQYF
TRBV2	-	TRBJ2-2	-	TGTGCCACCACCAGGAACACCGGGGAGCTGTTTTTT	CATTRNTGELFF
TRBV18	-	TRBJ2-7	-	TGTGCCAGCTCACCAGCTTCCGGAGGATCGGGCGAGCAGTACTTC	CASSPASGGSGEQYF
TRBV18	TRBD1	TRBJ2-2	-	TGTGCCAGCTCACCCCGGGACAGTAGCACCGGGGAGCTGTTTTTT	CASSPRDSSTGELFF
TRBV7-2	TRBD2	TRBJ2-5	-	TGTGCCAGCAGCGTAAACACCGGACTAGCGGGAGAGACCCAGTACTTC	CASSVNTGLAGETQYF
TRBV5-6	TRBD2	TRBJ2-2	-	TGTGCCAGCAGCCCCTGGCGGGAGGCGAAGGACACCGGGGAGCTGTTTTTT	CASSPWREAKDTGELFF